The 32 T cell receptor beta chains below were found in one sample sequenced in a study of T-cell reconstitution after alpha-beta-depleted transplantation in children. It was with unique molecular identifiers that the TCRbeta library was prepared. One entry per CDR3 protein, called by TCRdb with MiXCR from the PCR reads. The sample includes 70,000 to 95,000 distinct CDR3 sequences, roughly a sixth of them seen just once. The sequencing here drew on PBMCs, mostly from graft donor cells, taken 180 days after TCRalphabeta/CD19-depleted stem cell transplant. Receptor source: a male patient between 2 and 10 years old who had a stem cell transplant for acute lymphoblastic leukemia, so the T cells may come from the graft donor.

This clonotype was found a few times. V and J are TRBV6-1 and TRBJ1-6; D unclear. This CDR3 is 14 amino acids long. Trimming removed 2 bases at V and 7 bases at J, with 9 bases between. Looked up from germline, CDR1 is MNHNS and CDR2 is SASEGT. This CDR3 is CASSERFGNSPLHF. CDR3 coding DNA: TGTGCCAGCAGTGAACGGTTCGGCAATTCACCCCTCCACTTT.

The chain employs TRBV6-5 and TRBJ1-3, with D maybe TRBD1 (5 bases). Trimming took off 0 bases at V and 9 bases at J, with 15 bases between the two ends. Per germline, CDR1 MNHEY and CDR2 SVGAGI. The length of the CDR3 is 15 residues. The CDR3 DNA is TGTGCCAGCAGTTACTCGAGGGGCGCCCGAATCACCATATATTTT. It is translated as CASSYSRGARITIYF.

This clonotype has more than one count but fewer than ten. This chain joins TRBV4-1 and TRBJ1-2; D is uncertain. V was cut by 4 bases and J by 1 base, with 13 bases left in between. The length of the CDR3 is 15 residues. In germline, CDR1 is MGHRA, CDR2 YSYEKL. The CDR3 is CASSRGIFDNYGYTF. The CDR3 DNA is TGCGCCAGCAGCCGCGGGATCTTTGATAACTATGGCTACACCTTC.

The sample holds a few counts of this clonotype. DNA of the CDR3: TGTGCCAGCAGCTCCGTGACCAGGACACTCCAAGAGACCCAGTACTTC. This gives the protein CASSSVTRTLQETQYF. The gene calls are TRBV11-2 and TRBJ2-5; weak D call: TRBD1 (5 bases). The CDR3 consists of 16 residues. Per germline, CDR1 SGHAT and CDR2 FQNNGV. V was shortened by 4 bases and J by 1 base, with 16 bases between the two germline ends. Full variable domain (remainder filled in from reference TRBV11-2 and TRBJ2-5): EAGVAQSPRYKIIEKRQSVAFWCNPISGHATLYWYQQILGQGPKLLIQFQNNGVVDDSQLPKDRFSAERLKGVDSTLKIQPAKLEDSAVYLCASSSVTRTLQETQYFGPGTRLLVL.

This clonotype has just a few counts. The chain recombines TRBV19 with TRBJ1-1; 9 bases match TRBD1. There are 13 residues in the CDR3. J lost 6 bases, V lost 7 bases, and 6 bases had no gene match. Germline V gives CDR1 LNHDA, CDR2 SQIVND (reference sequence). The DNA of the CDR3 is TGTGCCAGTACGGGACAGGGAGAGGCTGAAGCTTTCTTT. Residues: CASTGQGEAEAFF.

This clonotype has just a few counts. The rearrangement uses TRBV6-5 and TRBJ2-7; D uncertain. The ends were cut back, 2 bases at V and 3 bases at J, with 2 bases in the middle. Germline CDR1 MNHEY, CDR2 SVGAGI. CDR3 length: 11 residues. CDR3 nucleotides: TGTGCCAGCAGTTACAACTACGAGCAGTACTTC. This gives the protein CASSYNYEQYF.

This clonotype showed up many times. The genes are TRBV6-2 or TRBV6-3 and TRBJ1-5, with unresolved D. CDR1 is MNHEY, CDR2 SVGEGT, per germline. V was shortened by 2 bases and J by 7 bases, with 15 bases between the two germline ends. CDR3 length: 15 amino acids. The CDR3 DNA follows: TGTGCCAGCAGTTACGCGGGAGCTAGTAAACAGCCCCAGCATTTT. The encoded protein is CASSYAGASKQPQHF.

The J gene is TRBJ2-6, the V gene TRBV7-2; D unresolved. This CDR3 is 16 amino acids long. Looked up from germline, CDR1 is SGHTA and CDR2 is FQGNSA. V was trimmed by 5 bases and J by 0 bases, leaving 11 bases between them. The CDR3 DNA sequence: TGTGCCAGCAGCCCAAGAGGCAGCTCTGGGGCCAACGTCCTGACTTTC. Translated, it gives CASSPRGSSGANVLTF.

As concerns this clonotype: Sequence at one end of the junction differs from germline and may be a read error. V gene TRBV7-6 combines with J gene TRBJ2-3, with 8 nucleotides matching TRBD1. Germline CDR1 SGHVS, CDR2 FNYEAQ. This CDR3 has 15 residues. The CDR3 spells CASSLGPGGTNTQYF. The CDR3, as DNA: TGTGCCAGCAGCTTAGGGCCAGGGGGCACAAATACGCAGTATTTT.

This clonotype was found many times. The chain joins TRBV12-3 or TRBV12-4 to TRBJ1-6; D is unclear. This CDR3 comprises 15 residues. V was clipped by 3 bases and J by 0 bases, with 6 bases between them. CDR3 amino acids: CASSFESSYNSPLHF. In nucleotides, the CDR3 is TGTGCCAGCAGTTTTGAGAGCTCCTATAATTCACCCCTCCACTTT.

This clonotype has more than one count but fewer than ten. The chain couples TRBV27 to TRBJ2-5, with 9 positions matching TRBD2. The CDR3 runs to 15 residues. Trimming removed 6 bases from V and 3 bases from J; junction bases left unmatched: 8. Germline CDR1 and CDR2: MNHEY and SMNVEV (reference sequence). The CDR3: CASSSLAGFEETQYF. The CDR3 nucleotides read TGTGCCAGCAGCTCCCTAGCGGGGTTCGAAGAGACCCAGTACTTC.

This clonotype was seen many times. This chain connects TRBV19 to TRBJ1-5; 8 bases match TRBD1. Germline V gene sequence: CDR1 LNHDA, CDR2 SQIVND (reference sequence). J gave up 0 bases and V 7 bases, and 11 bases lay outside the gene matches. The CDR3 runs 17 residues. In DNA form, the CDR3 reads TGTGCCAGTACCCAAAGGTCGGGACAGGATAGCAATCAGCCCCAGCATTTT. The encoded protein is CASTQRSGQDSNQPQHF.

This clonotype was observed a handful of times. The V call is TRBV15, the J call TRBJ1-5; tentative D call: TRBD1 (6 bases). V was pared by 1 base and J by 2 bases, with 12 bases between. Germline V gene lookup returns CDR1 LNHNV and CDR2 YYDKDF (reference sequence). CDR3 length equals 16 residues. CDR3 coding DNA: TGTGCCACCAGCAGAGGGGGGCGGCTGGGCAATCAGCCCCAGCATTTT. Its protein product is CATSRGGRLGNQPQHF.

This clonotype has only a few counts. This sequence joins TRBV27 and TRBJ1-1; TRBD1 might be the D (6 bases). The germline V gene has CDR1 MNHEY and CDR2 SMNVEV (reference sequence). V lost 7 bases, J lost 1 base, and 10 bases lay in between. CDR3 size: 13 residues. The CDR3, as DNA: TGTGCCAGCATGGGGGACACGAACACTGAAGCTTTCTTT. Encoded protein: CASMGDTNTEAFF.

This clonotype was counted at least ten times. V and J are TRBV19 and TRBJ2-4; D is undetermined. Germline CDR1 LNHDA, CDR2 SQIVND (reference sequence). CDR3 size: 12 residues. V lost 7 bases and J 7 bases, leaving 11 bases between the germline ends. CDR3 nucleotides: TGTGCCAGTACCACTTCATTCAACATTCAGTACTTC. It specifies CASTTSFNIQYF.

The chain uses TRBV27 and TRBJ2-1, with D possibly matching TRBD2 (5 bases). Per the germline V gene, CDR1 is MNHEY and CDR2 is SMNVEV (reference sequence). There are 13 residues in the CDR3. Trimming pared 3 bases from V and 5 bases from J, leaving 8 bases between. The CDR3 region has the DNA TGTGCCAGCAGTTTCGGAGGAAACAATGAGCAGTTCTTC. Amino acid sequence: CASSFGGNNEQFF.

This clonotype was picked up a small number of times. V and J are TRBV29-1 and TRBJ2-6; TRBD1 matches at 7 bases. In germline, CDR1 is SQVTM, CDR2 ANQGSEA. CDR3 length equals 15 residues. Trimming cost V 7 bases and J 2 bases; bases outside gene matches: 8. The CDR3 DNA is TGCAGCGCTGGGCACAGGGGCGCTGGGGCCAACGTCCTGACTTTC. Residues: CSAGHRGAGANVLTF.

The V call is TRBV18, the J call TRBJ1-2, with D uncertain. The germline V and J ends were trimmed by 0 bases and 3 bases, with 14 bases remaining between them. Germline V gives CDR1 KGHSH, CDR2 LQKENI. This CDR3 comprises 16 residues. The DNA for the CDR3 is TGTGCCAGCTCACCACCAATCACTTCAGCTGACTATGGCTACACCTTC. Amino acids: CASSPPITSADYGYTF.

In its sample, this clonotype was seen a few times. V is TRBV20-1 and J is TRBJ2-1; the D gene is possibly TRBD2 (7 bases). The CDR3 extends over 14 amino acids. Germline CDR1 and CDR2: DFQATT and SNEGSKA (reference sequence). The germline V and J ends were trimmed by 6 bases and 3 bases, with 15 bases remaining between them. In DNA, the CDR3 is TGCAGTGCACCTAGGGGGGGCTACTACAATGAGCAGTTCTTC. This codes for CSAPRGGYYNEQFF.

In nucleotides, the CDR3 is TGTGCCAGCAGTTACACCCGAACAGGGCTCAGCAATCAGCCCCAGCATTTT. This gives the protein CASSYTRTGLSNQPQHF. The gene calls are TRBV6-2 or TRBV6-3 and TRBJ1-5; tentative D call: TRBD1 (6 bases). The CDR3 runs 17 residues. Germline loops: CDR1 MNHEY, CDR2 SVGEGT. V dropped 2 bases and J dropped 1 base, with 15 bases sitting between them.

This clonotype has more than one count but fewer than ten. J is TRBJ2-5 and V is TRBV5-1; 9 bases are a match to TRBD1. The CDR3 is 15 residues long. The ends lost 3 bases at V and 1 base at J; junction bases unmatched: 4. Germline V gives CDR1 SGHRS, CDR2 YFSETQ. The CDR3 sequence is CASSSDRGGQETQYF. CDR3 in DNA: TGCGCCAGCAGCTCGGACAGGGGCGGCCAAGAGACCCAGTACTTC.

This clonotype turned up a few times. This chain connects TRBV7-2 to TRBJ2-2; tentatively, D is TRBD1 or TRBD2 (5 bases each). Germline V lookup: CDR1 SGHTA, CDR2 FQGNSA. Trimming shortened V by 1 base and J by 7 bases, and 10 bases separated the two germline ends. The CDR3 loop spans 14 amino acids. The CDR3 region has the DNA TGTGCCAGCAGCTTAGTGGGGACGGGCGGGGAGCTGTTTTTT. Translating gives CASSLVGTGGELFF.

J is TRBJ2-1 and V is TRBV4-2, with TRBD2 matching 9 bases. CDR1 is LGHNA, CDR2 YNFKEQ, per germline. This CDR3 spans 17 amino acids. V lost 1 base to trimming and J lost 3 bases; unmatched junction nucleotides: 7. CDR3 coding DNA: TGTGCCAGCAGCCAAGTAACCGCGGGGGGGATCTACAATGAGCAGTTCTTC. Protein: CASSQVTAGGIYNEQFF.

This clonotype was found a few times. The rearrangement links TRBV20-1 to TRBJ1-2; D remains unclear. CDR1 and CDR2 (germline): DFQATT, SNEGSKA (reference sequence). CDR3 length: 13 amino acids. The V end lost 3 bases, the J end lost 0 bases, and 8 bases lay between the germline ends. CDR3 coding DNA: TGCAGTGCTAGTCCCAGATCTAACTATGGCTACACCTTC. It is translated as CSASPRSNYGYTF.

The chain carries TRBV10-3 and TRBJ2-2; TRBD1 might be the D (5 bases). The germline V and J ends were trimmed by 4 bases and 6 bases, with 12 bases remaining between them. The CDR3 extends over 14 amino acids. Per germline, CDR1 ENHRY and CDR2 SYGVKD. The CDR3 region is CAISATQDPGELFF. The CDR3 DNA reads TGTGCCATCAGTGCAACACAGGATCCCGGGGAGCTGTTTTTT.

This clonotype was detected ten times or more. CDR3 in amino acids: CASSQYLGLASTNEQFF. CDR3 bases: TGTGCCAGCAGCCAATATTTGGGACTAGCCTCTACCAATGAGCAGTTCTTC. The V call is TRBV4-2, the J call TRBJ2-1; 9 positions agree with TRBD2. The CDR3 length is 17 residues. V gave up 2 bases and J gave up 6 bases; unmatched junction bases: 11. CDR1 is LGHNA, CDR2 YNFKEQ, per germline.

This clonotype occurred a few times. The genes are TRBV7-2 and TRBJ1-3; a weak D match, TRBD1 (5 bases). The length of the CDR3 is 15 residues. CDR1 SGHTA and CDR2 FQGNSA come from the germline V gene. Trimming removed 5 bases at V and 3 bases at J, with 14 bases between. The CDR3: CASSRQLLIGNTIYF. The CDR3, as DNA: TGTGCCAGCAGCAGACAGCTCCTGATTGGAAACACCATATATTTT.

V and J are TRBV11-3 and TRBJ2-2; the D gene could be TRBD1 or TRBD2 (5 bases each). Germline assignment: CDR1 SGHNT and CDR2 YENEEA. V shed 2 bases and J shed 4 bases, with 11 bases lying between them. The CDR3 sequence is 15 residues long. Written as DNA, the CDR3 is TGTGCCAGCAGCTTAAACGGGGCCCTCACCGGGGAGCTGTTTTTT. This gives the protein CASSLNGALTGELFF.

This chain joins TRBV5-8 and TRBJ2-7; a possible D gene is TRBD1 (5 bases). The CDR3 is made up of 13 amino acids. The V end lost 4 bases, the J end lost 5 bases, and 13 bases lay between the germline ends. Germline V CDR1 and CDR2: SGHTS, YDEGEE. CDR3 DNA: TGTGCCAGCAGCAAGCTGCAGGGCGACGAGCAGTACTTC. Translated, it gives CASSKLQGDEQYF.

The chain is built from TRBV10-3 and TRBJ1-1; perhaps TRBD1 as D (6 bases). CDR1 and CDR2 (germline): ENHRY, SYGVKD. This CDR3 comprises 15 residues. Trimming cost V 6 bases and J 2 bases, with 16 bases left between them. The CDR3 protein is CAISPATGSNTEAFF. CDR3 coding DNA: TGTGCCATCAGCCCCGCGACAGGCTCCAACACTGAAGCTTTCTTT.

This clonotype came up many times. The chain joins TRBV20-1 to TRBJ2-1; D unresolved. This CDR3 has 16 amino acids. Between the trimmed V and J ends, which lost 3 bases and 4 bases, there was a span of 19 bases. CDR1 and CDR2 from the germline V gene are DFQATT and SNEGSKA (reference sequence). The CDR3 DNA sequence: TGCAGTGCTAGTACATCCGGCAGAGAGTGGTACAATGAGCAGTTCTTC. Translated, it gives CSASTSGREWYNEQFF.

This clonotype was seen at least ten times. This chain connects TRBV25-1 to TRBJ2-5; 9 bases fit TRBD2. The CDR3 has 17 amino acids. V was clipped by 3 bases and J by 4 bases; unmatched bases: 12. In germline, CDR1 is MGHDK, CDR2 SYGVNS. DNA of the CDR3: TGTGCCAGCAGTGACGAAGTTAGCGGGAGCGGGAGAGAGACCCAGTACTTC. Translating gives CASSDEVSGSGRETQYF. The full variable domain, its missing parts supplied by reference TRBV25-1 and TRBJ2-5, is EADIYQTPRYLVIGTGKKITLECSQTMGHDKMYWYQQDPGMELHLIHYSYGVNSTEKGDLSSESTVSRIRTEHFPLTLESARPSHTSQYLCASSDEVSGSGRETQYFGPGTRLLVL.